These T cell receptor beta chains were read from a single sample in a study of blood T cell repertoires in COVID-19. Libraries were prepared by immunoSEQ multiplex PCR; TCRdb keeps only in-frame clonotypes and omits some of them. The sample includes 40,000 to 65,000 clones, about nine tenths of them seen just once. The sequenced sample was peripheral blood. The receptors derive from a man older than 75 with acute or convalescent COVID-19. CDR3s include the opening cysteine and the closing phenylalanine or tryptophan. D genes are given only for firm matches. Size values are once, few and many counts, or a class for expanded clones, and some rows have none.

j_gene: TRBJ2-7
v_gene: TRBV5-4
abundance: -
d_gene: -
CDR3aa: CASSPAGVTSDHEQYF
CDR3nt: TGTGCCAGCAGTCCGGCAGGGGTTACTAGCGACCACGAGCAGTACTTC

j_gene: TRBJ2-3
v_gene: TRBV30
abundance: -
d_gene: TRBD1
CDR3aa: CAWGTATDTQYF
CDR3nt: TGTGCCTGGGGGACAGCGACAGATACGCAGTATTTT

j_gene: TRBJ2-3
v_gene: TRBV6-1
abundance: -
d_gene: -
CDR3aa: CASSEKDQRGTPRTDTQYF
CDR3nt: TGTGCCAGCAGTGAAAAAGACCAAAGGGGTACCCCCCGCACAGATACGCAGTATTTT

j_gene: TRBJ1-5
v_gene: TRBV3-1/TRBV3-2
abundance: -
d_gene: -
CDR3aa: CASSQDRGPGQPQHF
CDR3nt: TGTGCCAGCAGCCAAGACAGGGGCCCGGGTCAGCCCCAGCATTTT

j_gene: TRBJ1-5
v_gene: TRBV29-1
abundance: -
d_gene: -
CDR3aa: CSVADTNQPQHF
CDR3nt: TGCAGCGTCGCTGACACCAATCAGCCCCAGCATTTT

j_gene: TRBJ2-3
v_gene: TRBV5-1
abundance: -
d_gene: TRBD2
CDR3aa: CASTRRGLAGEISTDTQYF
CDR3nt: TGCGCCAGCACCCGGCGGGGACTAGCGGGCGAAATTAGCACAGATACGCAGTATTTT

j_gene: TRBJ2-3
v_gene: TRBV5-1
abundance: -
d_gene: -
CDR3aa: CASSSQVGGTDTQYF
CDR3nt: TGCGCCAGCAGCTCCCAAGTAGGGGGCACAGATACGCAGTATTTT

j_gene: TRBJ1-5
v_gene: TRBV30
abundance: -
d_gene: -
CDR3aa: CAWSVHRTVNQPQHF
CDR3nt: TGTGCCTGGAGTGTACATAGGACAGTCAATCAGCCCCAGCATTTT

j_gene: TRBJ2-7
v_gene: TRBV6-5
abundance: -
d_gene: -
CDR3aa: CASSYGSSGYSYEQYF
CDR3nt: TGTGCCAGCAGTTACGGGAGTAGCGGTTACTCCTACGAGCAGTACTTC

j_gene: TRBJ2-3
v_gene: TRBV6-2/TRBV6-3
abundance: few
d_gene: TRBD2
CDR3aa: CASSYTAGASLYTQYF
CDR3nt: TGTGCCAGCAGTTACACAGCGGGGGCCTCCCTATATACGCAGTATTTT

j_gene: TRBJ2-5
v_gene: TRBV29-1
abundance: -
d_gene: -
CDR3aa: CSVEYPGALETQYF
CDR3nt: TGCAGCGTTGAATACCCAGGGGCTCTAGAGACCCAGTACTTC

j_gene: TRBJ1-6
v_gene: TRBV12-5
abundance: -
d_gene: TRBD1
CDR3aa: CASGLSGGNSPLHF
CDR3nt: TGTGCTAGTGGTTTGTCAGGGGGCAATTCACCCCTCCACTTT

j_gene: TRBJ2-4
v_gene: TRBV11-2
abundance: -
d_gene: -
CDR3aa: CASSLNPGAKNIQYF
CDR3nt: TGTGCCAGCAGCTTGAACCCCGGGGCCAAAAACATTCAGTACTTC

j_gene: TRBJ1-1
v_gene: TRBV5-6
abundance: -
d_gene: TRBD1
CDR3aa: CASSLAFRDRAFTEAFF
CDR3nt: TGTGCCAGCAGCTTGGCGTTCCGGGACAGGGCTTTCACTGAAGCTTTCTTT

j_gene: TRBJ2-3
v_gene: TRBV1
abundance: few
d_gene: -
CDR3aa: CTSSQPGTSGRKDTQYF
CDR3nt: TGCACCAGCAGCCAACCTGGGACTAGCGGGAGAAAAGATACGCAGTATTTT

j_gene: TRBJ2-1
v_gene: TRBV19
abundance: -
d_gene: -
CDR3aa: CASSNTGEPMKQFF
CDR3nt: TGTGCCAGTAGTAACACGGGGGAACCCATGAAGCAGTTCTTC

j_gene: TRBJ2-7
v_gene: TRBV5-8
abundance: -
d_gene: -
CDR3aa: CASSLYRGSTPGEQYF
CDR3nt: TGTGCCAGCAGCTTGTACCGGGGAAGTACACCCGGCGAGCAGTACTTC

j_gene: TRBJ1-1
v_gene: TRBV7-9
abundance: -
d_gene: -
CDR3aa: CASSLSGGGTEAFF
CDR3nt: TGTGCCAGCAGCTTATCCGGAGGAGGCACTGAAGCTTTCTTT

j_gene: TRBJ2-3
v_gene: TRBV7-7
abundance: -
d_gene: -
CDR3aa: CAIGVGSSTDTQYF
CDR3nt: TGTGCTATCGGGGTGGGTTCTAGCACAGATACGCAGTATTTT

j_gene: TRBJ2-5
v_gene: TRBV7-2
abundance: -
d_gene: TRBD2
CDR3aa: CASSPTPLLAGQETQYF
CDR3nt: TGTGCCAGCAGCCCCACGCCATTACTAGCGGGACAAGAGACCCAGTACTTC

j_gene: TRBJ2-1
v_gene: TRBV10-1
abundance: -
d_gene: -
CDR3aa: CASSEYPRGASYNEQFF
CDR3nt: TGCGCCAGCAGTGAGTACCCTCGGGGGGCTAGCTACAATGAGCAGTTCTTC

j_gene: TRBJ2-2
v_gene: TRBV10-1
abundance: few
d_gene: -
CDR3aa: CASSDMTGELFF
CDR3nt: TGCGCCAGCAGTGACATGACCGGGGAGCTGTTTTTT

j_gene: TRBJ2-2
v_gene: TRBV4-3
abundance: -
d_gene: TRBD2
CDR3aa: CASSLLAGGHGELFF
CDR3nt: TGCGCCAGCAGCCTCCTAGCGGGGGGCCACGGGGAGCTGTTTTTT

j_gene: TRBJ2-1
v_gene: TRBV6-5
abundance: -
d_gene: -
CDR3aa: CASSYSSRQSSDEQFF
CDR3nt: TGTGCCAGCAGTTACTCTTCCAGACAGTCGTCAGATGAGCAGTTCTTC

j_gene: TRBJ2-7
v_gene: TRBV14
abundance: -
d_gene: -
CDR3aa: CASSPDSVRFYEQYF
CDR3nt: TGTGCCAGCAGCCCGGACAGCGTGAGATTCTACGAGCAGTACTTC

j_gene: TRBJ1-1
v_gene: TRBV5-1
abundance: -
d_gene: TRBD1
CDR3aa: CASSAATGTGAEAFF
CDR3nt: TGCGCCAGCAGCGCGGCGACCGGGACAGGGGCTGAAGCTTTCTTT

j_gene: TRBJ2-1
v_gene: TRBV6-5
abundance: -
d_gene: TRBD2
CDR3aa: CASSFRLAGGYNEQFF
CDR3nt: TGTGCCAGCAGTTTCCGACTAGCGGGGGGGTATAATGAGCAGTTCTTC

j_gene: TRBJ2-7
v_gene: TRBV5-1
abundance: -
d_gene: TRBD2
CDR3aa: CASSLSGGESYEQYF
CDR3nt: TGCGCCAGCAGCTTGTCCGGGGGGGAGTCCTACGAGCAGTACTTC

j_gene: TRBJ1-6
v_gene: TRBV6-5
abundance: -
d_gene: -
CDR3aa: CASSRQSSYNSPLHF
CDR3nt: TGTGCCAGCAGTAGACAGAGCTCCTATAATTCACCCCTCCACTTT

j_gene: TRBJ1-2
v_gene: TRBV30
abundance: -
d_gene: -
CDR3aa: CAWSFNPNYGYTF
CDR3nt: TGTGCCTGGAGTTTTAATCCTAACTATGGCTACACCTTC

j_gene: TRBJ2-7
v_gene: TRBV11-3
abundance: few
d_gene: -
CDR3aa: CASSLDTSADEQYF
CDR3nt: TGTGCCAGCAGCTTAGATACTAGTGCGGACGAGCAGTACTTC